The 27 T cell receptor beta chains below come from one sample, sequenced in a study of spatial heterogeneity in lung cancer. The antigens these receptors bind are not known. MiXCR was run by TCRdb on the 5' RACE reads, yielding one entry per CDR3 protein. The table lists 11,000 to 15,000 distinct CDR3 sequences, 4% to 5% of them singletons. Time point given: sample taken at primary tumor resection. Study observations and caveats: Counts of expanded alpha and beta TCRs within tumors tracked the tumor nonsynonymous mutation count.

The sample consisted of lung tumor tissue, taken at surgery. The receptors shown here come from a female donor with early-stage non-small cell lung cancer.

Concerning this clonotype itself: With the library built for alpha chains, this beta chain is off target and its frequency is not meaningful. V gene TRBV5-1 combines with J gene TRBJ2-3; 7 bases align to TRBD2. Germline CDR1 SGHRS, CDR2 YFSETQ. The junction had 4 bases not matched to a gene; V was cut back by 1 base and J by 2 bases. This CDR3 has 15 residues. The CDR3 bases are TGCGCCAGCAGCTTGTTGGGGGGGTCCACAGATACGCAGTATTTT. This gives the protein CASSLLGGSTDTQYF.

With respect to this clonotype: This beta chain slipped into a library made for alpha chains as a stray read, so its size is not meaningful. The rearrangement joins TRBV27 to TRBJ1-4; tentative D call: TRBD1 (5 bases). The CDR3 extends over 15 amino acids. Trimming took 0 bases from V and 15 from J, leaving 20 bases between them. CDR1 and CDR2 (germline): MNHEY, SMNVEV (reference sequence). CDR3 nucleotide sequence: TGTGCCAGCAGTTTATCGTGGGGGGATCTGCATGACGTGTTTTTT. Translation gives CASSLSWGDLHDVFF.

This clonotype was found many times. Because this beta chain is a stray read in a library intended to capture alpha chains, its abundance should not be given much weight. The V gene is TRBV10-3, the J gene TRBJ2-1; no clear D. The ends were cut back, 4 bases at V and 7 bases at J, with 14 bases in the middle. Per germline, CDR1 ENHRY and CDR2 SYGVKD. The CDR3 is made up of 14 amino acids. This CDR3 reads CAISARHLGNEQFF. CDR3 bases: TGTGCCATCAGTGCGCGGCACCTGGGGAATGAGCAGTTCTTC.

The sample holds many counts of this clonotype. This beta chain is an off-target read within a library intended for alpha chains, so its frequency means little. CDR3 in DNA: TGTGCCAGCAGCTTAAGTGGAGTCTTCGAGCAGTACTTC. This sequence encodes CASSLSGVFEQYF. The rearrangement joins TRBV7-2 to TRBJ2-7; no clear D. Germline V gene data show CDR1 as SGHTA and CDR2 as FQGNSA. This CDR3 comprises 13 residues. V was cut by 2 bases and J by 6 bases, with 11 bases left in between.

This clonotype was picked up many times. This beta chain slipped into a library made for alpha chains as a stray read, so its size is not meaningful. The chain couples TRBV13 to TRBJ2-7; either TRBD1 or TRBD2 may supply D (6 bases each). Trimming removed 1 base from V and 4 bases from J, with 20 bases in between. The CDR3 is made up of 17 amino acids. Germline CDR1 is PRHDT and CDR2 is FYEKMQ (reference sequence). CDR3 residues: CASSLVNRGTYLYEQYF. The CDR3 nucleotides are TGTGCCAGCAGCTTAGTTAACCGGGGGACATATCTTTACGAGCAGTACTTC.

This clonotype occurred many times. This beta chain is a stray sequence in a library constructed for alpha chains; its clone size is not meaningful. The chain couples TRBV12-3 or TRBV12-4 to TRBJ1-6; no clear D. The CDR3 is 14 residues long. Trimming took 1 base from V and 7 from J, leaving 8 bases between them. The CDR3, as DNA: TGTGCCAGCAGTTTAGTGGCCGGAAATTCACCCCTCCACTTT. Translating gives CASSLVAGNSPLHF.

This clonotype occurred many times. Since it is a stray read in a library aimed at alpha chains, this beta chain has a size that is not meaningful. The chain employs TRBV6-2 or TRBV6-3 and TRBJ2-7, with TRBD2 identical over 8 bases. The CDR3 loop spans 13 amino acids. The V gene's germline CDR1 is MNHEY and CDR2 SVGEGT. After removal of 8 bases from V and 6 bases from J, the junction contained 9 bases not matched to a gene. CDR3 region: CASRAGGLPEQYF. CDR3 bases: TGTGCCAGCCGCGCGGGGGGACTCCCCGAGCAGTACTTC.

This clonotype was detected many times. Within a library made for alpha chains, this beta chain is off target, and its count is uninformative. The J gene is TRBJ2-3, the V gene TRBV7-3; D is undetermined. CDR1 is SGHTA and CDR2 is FQGTGA in the germline V gene. There are 14 residues in the CDR3. The ends were cut back, 5 bases at V and 5 bases at J, with 14 bases in the middle. Here the CDR3 reads CASSPTFRGDTQYF. The CDR3 DNA is TGTGCCAGCAGCCCGACCTTTCGAGGAGATACGCAGTATTTT.

Ten or more counts support this clonotype. A library made for alpha chains picked up this beta chain off target, so its size means little. V gene TRBV11-2 combines with J gene TRBJ1-1; D is uncertain. Looked up from germline, CDR1 is SGHAT and CDR2 is FQNNGV. CDR3 length: 19 residues. The germline V and J ends were trimmed by 1 base and 8 bases, with 29 bases remaining between them. The CDR3 nucleotides read TGTGCCAGCAGCTTAGTTTTGGGAGGTGGCCGAGAAAACTGGTCCGAAGCTTTCTTT. This gives the protein CASSLVLGGGRENWSEAFF.

This clonotype was seen ten or more times. This beta chain is an off-target read within a library intended for alpha chains, so its frequency means little. The V gene is TRBV7-2, the J gene TRBJ1-2; 8 bases align to TRBD1. CDR3 length: 16 residues. Looked up from germline, CDR1 is SGHTA and CDR2 is FQGNSA. The V segment lost 5 bases and the J segment 3 bases; nucleotides outside the gene matches: 11. The CDR3 sequence: CASSISGDRTHYGYTF. For the CDR3, the DNA is TGTGCCAGCAGCATTTCGGGGGACAGGACCCACTATGGCTACACCTTC. Together with reference TRBV7-2 and TRBJ1-2, the CDR3 gives the full variable domain: GAGVSQSPSNKVTEKGKDVELRCDPISGHTALYWYRQSLGQGLEFLIYFQGNSAPDKSGLPSDRFSAERTGGSVSTLTIQRTQQEDSAVYLCASSISGDRTHYGYTFGSGTRLTVV.

Concerning this clonotype itself: As an off-target read in a library built for alpha chains, this beta chain has a frequency of little significance. The chain couples TRBV7-9 to TRBJ2-5; D tentatively reads TRBD1 or TRBD2 (7 bases each). Trimming left V 4 bases short and J 5 bases short, with 17 bases between. CDR3 length equals 15 residues. Looked up from germline, CDR1 is SEHNR and CDR2 is FQNEAQ (reference sequence). CDR3 DNA: TGTGCCAGCAGCTCCCGGGGAGGGGGCGAGGAGACCCAGTACTTC. Encoded protein: CASSSRGGGEETQYF.

This clonotype is termed medium-sized. This beta chain is an unintended read in a library built for alpha chains; its size means little. The CDR3 here is CASSTKGAFTEAFF. DNA for the CDR3: TGTGCCAGCAGCACCAAGGGGGCATTCACTGAAGCTTTCTTT. This sequence joins TRBV27 and TRBJ1-1; TRBD1 matches 7 bases. Germline CDR1 MNHEY, CDR2 SMNVEV (reference sequence). CDR3 length equals 14 residues. Trimming at V came to 6 bases and at J to 4 bases, leaving 8 bases not matched to a gene.

This clonotype was counted at least ten times. This beta chain is an off-target read within a library intended for alpha chains, so its frequency means little. The chain combines TRBV7-2 with TRBJ1-1; D not resolved. Trimming removed 2 bases from V and 2 bases from J, with 18 bases in between. The germline V gene has CDR1 SGHTA and CDR2 FQGNSA. There are 17 residues in the CDR3. This chain's CDR3 is CASSLSWLSADNTEAFF. The DNA of the CDR3 is TGTGCCAGCAGCTTATCATGGCTTTCGGCCGATAACACTGAAGCTTTCTTT.

This clonotype was counted ten times or more. This beta chain was picked up by a library intended for alpha chains and is off target, so its count carries little meaning. The chain is built from TRBV29-1 and TRBJ1-1; D gene ambiguous. Deletions cut 7 bases from V and 0 bases from J, with 18 bases between. The CDR3 is made up of 15 amino acids. Looked up from germline, CDR1 is SQVTM and CDR2 is ANQGSEA. CDR3 DNA sequence: TGCAGCGCCCGGTCCGGGAGCGTCATGAACACTGAAGCTTTCTTT. Its translation is CSARSGSVMNTEAFF. Variable domain in full (rest from reference TRBV29-1 and TRBJ1-1): SAVISQKPSRDICQRGTSLTIQCQVDSQVTMMFWYRQQPGQSLTLIATANQGSEATYESGFVIDKFPISRPNLTFSTLTVSNMSPEDSSIYLCSARSGSVMNTEAFFGQGTRLTVV.

By frequency in the sample, this clonotype is medium-sized. Since it is a stray read in a library aimed at alpha chains, this beta chain has a size that is not meaningful. V and J are TRBV11-2 and TRBJ1-2, with 9 bases lining up with TRBD1. V was pared by 5 bases and J by 8 bases, with 15 bases of the junction left unmatched. In germline, CDR1 is SGHAT, CDR2 FQNNGV. This CDR3 spans 16 amino acids. CDR3 coding DNA: TGTGCCAGCAGCCAAGGGACAGGGTTACGATGGTCGGGCTACACCTTC. Residues: CASSQGTGLRWSGYTF.

This clonotype has a count of ten or more. The size of this beta chain means little, since it is a stray read in a library made for alpha chains. The chain has TRBV20-1 and TRBJ1-4; 8 bases are shared with TRBD1. V lost 0 bases to trimming and J lost 0 bases; unmatched junction nucleotides: 9. In germline, CDR1 is DFQATT, CDR2 SNEGSKA (reference sequence). The CDR3 runs to 18 residues. The CDR3 region has the DNA TGCAGTGCTAGAGATCTGACAGGGGCCGGTGCAACTAATGAAAAACTGTTTTTT. As protein: CSARDLTGAGATNEKLFF.

This clonotype was seen ten or more times. This beta chain lies outside the target of a library built for alpha chains; its clone size means little. The chain couples TRBV7-2 to TRBJ2-2; 14 nucleotides align to TRBD2. The germline V gene encodes CDR1 SGHTA and CDR2 FQGNSA. The CDR3 spans 17 residues. Trimming removed 5 bases from V and 3 bases from J; junction bases left unmatched: 5. The CDR3 nucleotides are TGTGCCAGCAGCGCCCCGGGACTAGCGGGGGACACCGGGGAGCTGTTTTTT. Translation gives CASSAPGLAGDTGELFF.

In this sample, this clonotype turned up many times. This beta chain is an off-target read within a library intended for alpha chains, so its frequency means little. The rearrangement links TRBV20-1 to TRBJ2-7; tentative D call: TRBD1 (6 bases). This CDR3 is built from 12 residues. Trimming took 6 bases from V and 6 from J, leaving 15 bases between them. The germline V gene encodes CDR1 DFQATT and CDR2 SNEGSKA (reference sequence). The DNA for the CDR3 is TGCAGTGCCCAGTATGCAGGGGCCGAGCAGTACTTC. This encodes CSAQYAGAEQYF.

Regarding this clonotype: For a library built for alpha chains, this beta chain is a stray read; little rests on its size. V and J are TRBV6-5 and TRBJ2-6, with a weak D call TRBD1 (5 bases). From germline, CDR1 is MNHEY and CDR2 SVGAGI. V lost 7 bases and J 2 bases, leaving 15 bases between the germline ends. This CDR3 contains 16 residues. Written as DNA, the CDR3 is TGTGCCAGCACCAGATCCCCCAGGGCTGGGGCCAACGTCCTGACTTTC. The encoded protein is CASTRSPRAGANVLTF.

Ten or more counts support this clonotype. This beta chain lies outside the target of a library built for alpha chains; its clone size means little. The chain joins TRBV7-2 to TRBJ1-5, with no clear D. With 6 bases removed from V and 8 bases from J, the gap between germline ends came to 14 bases. The CDR3 spans 13 residues. Germline CDR1 is SGHTA and CDR2 is FQGNSA. The CDR3 protein is CASRRDRGEPQHF. The DNA of the CDR3 is TGTGCCAGCAGACGTGACCGAGGAGAGCCCCAGCATTTT.

This clonotype was detected many times. Within a library made for alpha chains, this beta chain is off target, and its count is uninformative. The J gene is TRBJ1-6, the V gene TRBV18; D remains ambiguous. Germline V lookup: CDR1 KGHSH, CDR2 LQKENI. With 4 bases removed from V and 8 bases from J, the gap between germline ends came to 15 bases. This CDR3 has 15 amino acids. CDR3 residues: CASSQTGSRDSPLHF. The DNA for the CDR3 is TGTGCCAGCTCACAAACCGGGTCTAGGGATTCACCCCTCCACTTT.

This clonotype was found many times. The library was built for alpha chains, so this beta chain is an off-target read and its size means little. V gene TRBV7-9 combines with J gene TRBJ2-5; D is uncertain. V dropped 2 bases and J dropped 2 bases, with 0 bases sitting between them. Germline-derived CDR1 and CDR2 are SEHNR and FQNEAQ (reference sequence). The CDR3 has 11 amino acids. This CDR3 is CASSLQETQYF. As DNA, the CDR3 is TGTGCCAGCAGCTTACAAGAGACCCAGTACTTC.

This clonotype was detected many times. The library was prepared for alpha chains; this beta chain is a stray read, so its frequency means little. The chain has TRBV6-6 and TRBJ1-4; no clear D. Per germline, CDR1 MNHNY and CDR2 SVGAGI (reference sequence). Trimming pared 6 bases from V and 5 bases from J, leaving 10 bases between. The length of the CDR3 is 13 residues. DNA of the CDR3: TGTGCCAGCAGCTACACAGTAAATGAAAAACTGTTTTTT. Amino acid sequence: CASSYTVNEKLFF.

As regards this clonotype: Compared with germline, one end of the junction differs, possibly owing to a read error. This beta chain appears as a stray read in a library generated for alpha chains; its size is not informative. This chain connects TRBV14 to TRBJ2-7; 9 nucleotides align to TRBD1. CDR3 length: 13 residues. Germline CDR1 reads SGHDN; CDR2 reads FVKESK. The DNA for the CDR3 is TGTGCCAGCAGCCAAGGGGACAGGGAGGAAAGGCATTTC. It codes for CASSQGDREERHF.

In the case of this clonotype: A read error may explain this, as a much larger clone is one base away. Being off target in a library aimed at alpha chains, this beta chain has a size of little meaning. This chain connects TRBV6-6 to TRBJ2-5; tentatively, D is TRBD1 (6 bases). CDR3 length equals 12 residues. Germline values: CDR1 MNHNY, CDR2 SVGAGI (reference sequence). CDR3 sequence: CVSNNREETQYF. The CDR3 DNA sequence: TGTGTCAGCAACAACAGGGAGGAGACCCAGTACTTC.

This clonotype was seen repeatedly, ten times or more. The library was prepared for alpha chains; this beta chain is a stray read, so its frequency means little. The CDR3 sequence is CASRPGTPKQYF. The CDR3 DNA is TGTGCCAGCAGGCCGGGGACTCCGAAGCAGTACTTC. This rearrangement joins TRBV28 to TRBJ2-7; D possibly corresponds to TRBD2 (6 bases). CDR1 MDHEN and CDR2 SYDVKM come from the germline V gene. This CDR3 has 12 residues. The germline V and J ends were trimmed by 6 bases and 8 bases, with 14 bases remaining between them.

Many counts were recorded for this clonotype. This beta chain is an unintended read in a library built for alpha chains; its size means little. V and J are TRBV12-3 or TRBV12-4 and TRBJ2-3; 8 bases fit TRBD2. The CDR3 loop spans 15 amino acids. Trimming took 7 bases from V and 3 from J; bases not matched to a gene: 9. In DNA, the CDR3 is TGTGCCAGCACCCTCCGGGGGGGTAGGACAGATACGCAGTATTTT. Translated, it gives CASTLRGGRTDTQYF.